This record concerns one T cell receptor beta chain sequence. This specimen comes from a study of shared clonotypes between healthy human individuals. Germline values: CDR1 SGHVS, CDR2 FQNEAQ. The ends were cut back, 5 bases at V and 7 bases at J, with 15 bases in the middle. This CDR3 is 14 amino acids long. Measured with immunoSEQ multiplex PCR; TCRdb has only the in-frame clones, and not every one. The repertoire holds 2 million to 2.5 million clones, about 92% seen once, with under 0.45% in the top ten. The chain joins TRBV7-8 to TRBJ1-5; no reliable D call. This receptor was obtained from a young man in good health. Some clones in this sample may be carry-over from other donors' samples. The sequencing input was naive CD4+ T cells from PBMCs. The subset is: CD45RA+ positively selected. The CDR3 sequence: CASSPTRIVQPQHF. The CDR3 region has the DNA TGTGCCAGCAGCCCGACACGGATCGTCCAGCCCCAGCATTTT.